This entry describes one T cell receptor beta chain. This sample was taken from a study of blood T cell repertoires in COVID-19. CDR1 and CDR2 (germline): GTSNPN, SVGIG (reference sequence). Trimming pared 4 bases from V and 4 bases from J, leaving 13 bases between. The CDR3 totals 13 residues. As processed by the authors: Cell counts per sample came from amplifying reference gene primers. This table comes from immunoSEQ multiplex PCR, and its TCRdb copy is limited to in-frame clones, with some not included. V and J calls and clone size are copied from that table; D and trimming were computed from the DNA. The data contain 110,000 or so clones, about 87% of them seen just once; the ten biggest clones take up approximately 4.3%.

The receptor was isolated from a woman in her fifties or sixties with acute or convalescent COVID-19. This rearrangement joins TRBV30 to TRBJ1-1; maybe TRBD1 (6 bases). The sample consisted of peripheral blood. The CDR3 region has the DNA TGTGCCTGGACAGGGGTGGGTGCCACTGAAGCTTTCTTT. Amino acids: CAWTGVGATEAFF.